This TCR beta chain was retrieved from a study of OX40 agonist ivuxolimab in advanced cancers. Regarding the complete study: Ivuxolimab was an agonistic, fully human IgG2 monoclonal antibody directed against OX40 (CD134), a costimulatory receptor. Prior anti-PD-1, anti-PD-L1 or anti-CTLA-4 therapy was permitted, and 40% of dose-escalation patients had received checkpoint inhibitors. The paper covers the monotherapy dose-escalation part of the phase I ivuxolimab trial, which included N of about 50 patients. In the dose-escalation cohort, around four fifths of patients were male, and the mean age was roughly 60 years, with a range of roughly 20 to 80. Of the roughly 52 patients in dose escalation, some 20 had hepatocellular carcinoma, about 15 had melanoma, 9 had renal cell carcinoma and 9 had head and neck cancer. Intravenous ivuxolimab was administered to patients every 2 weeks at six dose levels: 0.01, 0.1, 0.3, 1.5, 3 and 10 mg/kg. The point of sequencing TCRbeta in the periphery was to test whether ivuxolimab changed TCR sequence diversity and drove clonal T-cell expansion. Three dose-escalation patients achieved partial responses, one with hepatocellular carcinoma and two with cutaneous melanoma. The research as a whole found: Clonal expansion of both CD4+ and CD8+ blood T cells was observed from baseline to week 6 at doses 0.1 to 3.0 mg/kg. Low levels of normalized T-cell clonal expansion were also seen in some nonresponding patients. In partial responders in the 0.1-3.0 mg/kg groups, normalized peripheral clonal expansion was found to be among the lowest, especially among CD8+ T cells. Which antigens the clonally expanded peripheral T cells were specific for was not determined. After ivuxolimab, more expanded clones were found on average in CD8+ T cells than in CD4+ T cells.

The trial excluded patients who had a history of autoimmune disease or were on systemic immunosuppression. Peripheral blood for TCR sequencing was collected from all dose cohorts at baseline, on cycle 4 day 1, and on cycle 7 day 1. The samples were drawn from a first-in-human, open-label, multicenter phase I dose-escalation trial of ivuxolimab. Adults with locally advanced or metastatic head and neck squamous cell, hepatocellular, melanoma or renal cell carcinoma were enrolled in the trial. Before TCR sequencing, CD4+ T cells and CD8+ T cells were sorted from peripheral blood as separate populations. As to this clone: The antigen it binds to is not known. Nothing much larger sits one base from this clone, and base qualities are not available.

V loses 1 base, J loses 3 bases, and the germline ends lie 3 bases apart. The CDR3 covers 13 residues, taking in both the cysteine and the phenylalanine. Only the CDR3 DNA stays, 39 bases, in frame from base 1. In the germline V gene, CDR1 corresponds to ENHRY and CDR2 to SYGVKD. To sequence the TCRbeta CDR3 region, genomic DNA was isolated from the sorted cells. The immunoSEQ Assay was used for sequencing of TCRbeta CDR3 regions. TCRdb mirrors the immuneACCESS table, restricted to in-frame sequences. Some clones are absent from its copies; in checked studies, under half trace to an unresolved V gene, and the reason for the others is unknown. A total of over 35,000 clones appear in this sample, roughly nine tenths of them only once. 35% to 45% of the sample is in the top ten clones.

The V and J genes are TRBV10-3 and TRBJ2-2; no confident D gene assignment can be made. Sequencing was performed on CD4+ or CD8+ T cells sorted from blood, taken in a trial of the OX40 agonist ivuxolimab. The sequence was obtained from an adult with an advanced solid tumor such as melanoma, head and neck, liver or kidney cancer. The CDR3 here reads CAISELDTGELFF. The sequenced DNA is TGTGCCATCAGTGAGTTGGACACCGGGGAGCTGTTTTTT.